This T cell receptor (beta chain) stems from a study of T cells in Graves' hyperthyroidism and ophthalmopathy. The wider study: Specimen type is peripheral blood, collected at initial diagnosis prior to any treatment.

Diagnosis relied on clinical symptoms, serum thyroxine and TRAb, thyroid ultrasound and orbital computed tomography. This clonotype was observed at least ten times. Amplified TCR beta CDR3 regions came from RNA transcripts. The HTBI primer set served for first-round RT-PCR of the TCR CDR3. TCRdb reanalysed the multiplex PCR reads using MiXCR and keeps one entry per CDR3 protein. The table has roughly 350,000 distinct CDR3 sequences, about an eighth seen once; the top ten hold approximately 35%. This TCR derives from a woman in her forties with Graves' ophthalmopathy. Specimen: blood.

The CDR3 is CASTSRTVSHYEQYF. CDR3 DNA sequence: TGTGCCAGCACAAGCAGGACAGTTTCACACTACGAGCAGTACTTC. The chain uses TRBV2 and TRBJ2-7; a possible D gene is TRBD1 (6 bases). This CDR3 contains 15 residues. The V end was cut by 7 bases, the J end by 3 bases, with 19 bases between. CDR1 is SNHLY, CDR2 FYNNEI, per germline.